Each of the 31 T cell receptor beta chains below was sequenced from the same sample in a study of T cell changes during pregnancy in multiple sclerosis. This table comes from immunoSEQ multiplex PCR, and its TCRdb copy is limited to in-frame clones, with some not included. The sample consists of roughly 80,000 clones, 90% to 95% of them appearing once. The sample in question was peripheral blood, obtained in the second trimester of pregnancy. The origin of the receptors is a female donor with multiple sclerosis, enrolled in a pregnancy study.

This chain joins TRBV6-5 and TRBJ2-1, with a weak D call TRBD1 (5 bases). This CDR3 spans 15 amino acids. Germline CDR1 is MNHEY and CDR2 is SVGAGI. V dropped 4 bases and J dropped 8 bases, with 18 bases sitting between them. As DNA, the CDR3 is TGTGCCAGCAGTTTCGGACAAATCCTTGTGGATGAGCAGTTCTTC. Its translation is CASSFGQILVDEQFF.

This sequence joins TRBV2 and TRBJ1-1, with D unclear. CDR1 and CDR2 from the germline V gene are SNHLY and FYNNEI. The germline V and J ends were trimmed by 6 bases and 0 bases, with 11 bases remaining between them. CDR3 size: 14 residues. CDR3 nucleotide sequence: TGTGCCAGCAGGGCCGGACTCATGAACACTGAAGCTTTCTTT. Translating it yields CASRAGLMNTEAFF.

This clone was observed a single time. The rearrangement joins TRBV9 to TRBJ1-5, with D possibly being TRBD1 (6 bases). The V gene's germline CDR1 is SGDLS and CDR2 YYNGEE. V was cut by 3 bases and J by 6 bases, with 16 bases left in between. CDR3 size: 15 residues. CDR3 bases: TGTGCCAGCAGCGCAACCTCAGGGGTGGGTCAGCCCCAGCATTTT. Translating it yields CASSATSGVGQPQHF.

This clone has only one observation. The chain recombines TRBV14 with TRBJ1-2; perhaps TRBD1 as D (5 bases). V dropped 3 bases and J dropped 7 bases, with 21 bases sitting between them. The CDR3 covers 16 residues. CDR1 and CDR2 from the germline V gene are SGHDN and FVKESK. Here the CDR3 reads CASSHITGRAGGGYTF. In nucleotides, the CDR3 is TGTGCCAGCAGCCATATAACAGGTCGAGCCGGGGGTGGCTACACCTTC.

The chain recombines TRBV11-2 with TRBJ2-7; D is perhaps TRBD2 (7 bases). The CDR3 extends over 17 amino acids. V was cut by 5 bases and J by 3 bases, with 23 bases left in between. Looked up from germline, CDR1 is SGHAT and CDR2 is FQNNGV. CDR3 bases: TGTGCCAGCAGCCAATCTGGGCGGGGGTACAGGGACTACGAGCAGTACTTC. It yields the protein CASSQSGRGYRDYEQYF.

The chain links TRBV7-6 to TRBJ2-7; TRBD1 agrees at 8 bases. This CDR3 spans 15 amino acids. Germline-derived CDR1 and CDR2 are SGHVS and FNYEAQ. The J segment lost 1 base and the V segment lost 1 base, leaving 3 bases of the junction unmatched. CDR3 protein: CASSLEGQGSYEQYF. The CDR3 coding sequence is TGTGCCAGCAGCTTAGAAGGACAGGGATCCTACGAGCAGTACTTC.

V gene TRBV6-1 combines with J gene TRBJ1-2; D uncertain. The V end was cut by 1 base, the J end by 2 bases, with 5 bases between. Germline V gives CDR1 MNHNS, CDR2 SASEGT. The CDR3 length is 13 residues. CDR3 protein: CASSEVVNYGYTF. CDR3 nucleotide sequence: TGTGCCAGCAGTGAAGTAGTCAACTATGGCTACACCTTC.

The rearrangement uses TRBV11-2 and TRBJ2-6; D is uncertain. The CDR3 length is 15 residues. V gave up 1 base and J gave up 12 bases, with 16 bases separating them. In germline, CDR1 is SGHAT, CDR2 FQNNGV. The CDR3 sequence is CASSLGYGRFSVLTF. For the CDR3, the DNA is TGTGCCAGCAGCTTAGGGTATGGTCGCTTCAGCGTCCTGACTTTC.

The chain is built from TRBV18 and TRBJ1-3, with TRBD1 matching over 7 bases. J lost 0 bases, V lost 1 base, and 3 bases had no gene match. Germline V gene lookup returns CDR1 KGHSH and CDR2 LQKENI. The CDR3 loop spans 16 amino acids. CDR3 sequence reads: CASSPQGANSGNTIYF. The CDR3 bases are TGTGCCAGCTCACCACAGGGGGCCAACTCTGGAAACACCATATATTTT.

J is TRBJ1-1 and V is TRBV9, with TRBD1 matching 12 bases. The CDR3 spans 19 residues. V lost 0 bases to trimming and J lost 1 base; unmatched junction nucleotides: 10. The germline V gene encodes CDR1 SGDLS and CDR2 YYNGEE. The CDR3 sequence: CASSVEGTGGLPPNTEAFF. Written as DNA, the CDR3 is TGTGCCAGCAGCGTAGAAGGGACAGGGGGCCTACCACCGAACACTGAAGCTTTCTTT.

The chain uses TRBV5-1 and TRBJ2-2; 8 bases line up with TRBD1. V dropped 8 bases and J dropped 3; count of bases not matched to a gene: 12. CDR1 SGHRS and CDR2 YFSETQ come from the germline V gene. The CDR3 is made up of 16 amino acids. The CDR3 sequence is CASQRQTQGDTGELFF. The CDR3 DNA reads as TGCGCCAGTCAAAGGCAAACACAGGGGGACACCGGGGAGCTGTTTTTT.

This clone was detected once. The chain couples TRBV7-9 to TRBJ1-5; TRBD1 matches at 11 bases. Germline values: CDR1 SEHNR, CDR2 FQNEAQ (reference sequence). V shed 5 bases, J shed 0 bases, and the junction held 3 bases outside the gene matches. This CDR3 is 16 amino acids long. The DNA for the CDR3 is TGTGCCAGCAGCGGGACAGGGGGGTATAGCAATCAGCCCCAGCATTTT. Its translation is CASSGTGGYSNQPQHF.

This clone was recorded once. The chain couples TRBV7-2 to TRBJ1-1; D might be TRBD1 (5 bases). V lost 2 bases to trimming and J lost 11 bases, with 18 bases between them. Germline V gene sequence: CDR1 SGHTA, CDR2 FQGNSA. The CDR3 length is 14 residues. The DNA of the CDR3 is TGTGCCAGCAGCTTATTTCAGGGCAGGGTATCGGCTTTCTTT. This encodes CASSLFQGRVSAFF. Full variable domain (missing parts from reference TRBV7-2 and TRBJ1-1): GAGVSQSPSNKVTEKGKDVELRCDPISGHTALYWYRQSLGQGLEFLIYFQGNSAPDKSGLPSDRFSAERTGGSVSTLTIQRTQQEDSAVYLCASSLFQGRVSAFFGQGTRLTVV.

The V call is TRBV7-3, the J call TRBJ1-2; 10 bases are a match to TRBD1. V was clipped by 5 bases and J by 5 bases; unmatched bases: 8. The V gene's germline CDR1 is SGHTA and CDR2 FQGTGA. This CDR3 is built from 15 residues. In DNA form, the CDR3 reads TGTGCCAGCAGCCCGGGGACAGGGGAAATATATGGCTACACCTTC. This translates into CASSPGTGEIYGYTF. Supplemented by reference TRBV7-3 and TRBJ1-2, the full variable domain reads GAGVSQTPSNKVTEKGKYVELRCDPISGHTALYWYRQSLGQGPEFLIYFQGTGAADDSGLPNDRFFAVRPEGSVSTLKIQRTERGDSAVYLCASSPGTGEIYGYTFGSGTRLTVV.

The rearrangement uses TRBV5-4 and TRBJ2-7, with 10 bases aligning to TRBD1. CDR3 size: 16 residues. Unmatched junction bases numbered 8, after V lost 0 bases and J lost 5 bases. Per the germline V gene, CDR1 is SGHNT and CDR2 is YYREEE (reference sequence). The CDR3 bases are TGTGCCAGCAGCTTGGCCCTCGGGACAGGGGTTGACGAGCAGTACTTC. Translating gives CASSLALGTGVDEQYF. Together with reference TRBV5-4 and TRBJ2-7, the CDR3 gives the full variable domain: ETGVTQSPTHLIKTRGQQVTLRCSSQSGHNTVSWYQQALGQGPQFIFQYYREEENGRGNFPPRFSGLQFPNYSSELNVNALELDDSALYLCASSLALGTGVDEQYFGPGTRLTVT.

The chain couples TRBV9 to TRBJ1-6; no clear D gene. V dropped 6 bases and J dropped 0 bases, with 7 bases sitting between them. This CDR3 has 14 amino acids. The germline gives CDR1 SGDLS, CDR2 YYNGEE. Here the CDR3 DNA reads TGTGCCAGCAATATCAGCTCCTATAATTCACCCCTCCACTTT. Translated, it gives CASNISSYNSPLHF.

The rearrangement joins TRBV9 to TRBJ1-1, with D possibly matching TRBD1 (6 bases). V was clipped by 3 bases and J by 5 bases, with 11 bases between them. CDR3 size: 13 residues. Germline V lookup: CDR1 SGDLS, CDR2 YYNGEE. Here the CDR3 reads CASSASRGTEAFF. The CDR3 coding sequence is TGTGCCAGCAGCGCCTCAAGGGGGACTGAAGCTTTCTTT.

The gene calls are TRBV6-5 and TRBJ2-5; D gene ambiguous. This CDR3 is 13 amino acids long. V lost 6 bases to trimming and J lost 0 bases, with 8 bases between them. Germline values: CDR1 MNHEY, CDR2 SVGAGI. The CDR3 is CASSHNYQETQYF. The DNA of the CDR3 is TGTGCCAGCAGCCACAATTACCAAGAGACCCAGTACTTC.

V gene TRBV7-6 combines with J gene TRBJ2-3; 8 nucleotides match TRBD2. CDR3 size: 17 residues. Germline lookup yields CDR1 SGHVS and CDR2 FNYEAQ. With V trimmed by 5 bases and J by 2 bases, 12 bases remained unmatched. CDR3 in DNA: TGTGCCAGCAGCCAGTTTGGGATTAGCGGGGCCACAGATACGCAGTATTTT. It yields the protein CASSQFGISGATDTQYF. The full variable domain, rest sourced from reference TRBV7-6 and TRBJ2-3, is GAGVSQSPRYKVTKRGQDVALRCDPISGHVSLYWYRQALGQGPEFLTYFNYEAQQDKSGLPNDRFSAERPEGSISTLTIQRTEQRDSAMYRCASSQFGISGATDTQYFGPGTRLTVL.

The chain is built from TRBV27 and TRBJ1-6, with TRBD1 identical over 8 bases. The CDR3 runs to 15 residues. V was pared by 5 bases and J by 6 bases, with 6 bases of the junction left unmatched. CDR1 is MNHEY, CDR2 SMNVEV, per germline (reference sequence). CDR3 sequence (DNA): TGTGCCAGCAGTAAGGGCGACAGGGGTAATTCACCCCTCCACTTT. It codes for CASSKGDRGNSPLHF.

The J gene is TRBJ2-1, the V gene TRBV7-3, with 9 nucleotides matching TRBD1. The CDR3 totals 13 residues. Germline CDR1 SGHTA, CDR2 FQGTGA. J lost 9 bases, V lost 7 bases, and 7 bases had no gene match. CDR3 in DNA: TGTGCCAGCATACGACAGGGGGAGGTTGAGCAGTTCTTC. As protein: CASIRQGEVEQFF.

V is TRBV30 and J is TRBJ1-1, with 8 bases matching TRBD1. Germline trimming cut 0 bases from V and 3 bases from J; bases unmatched to any gene: 6. CDR3 length: 15 residues. CDR1 is GTSNPN, CDR2 SVGIG, per germline (reference sequence). As DNA, the CDR3 is TGTGCCTGGAGTGTCTCAGGGGGCTGGGACACTGAAGCTTTCTTT. Its translation is CAWSVSGGWDTEAFF.

The CDR3 loop is CASSEAAGSYNEQFF. The CDR3 bases are TGCGCCAGCAGTGAGGCGGCGGGGTCCTACAATGAGCAGTTCTTC. This chain connects TRBV10-2 to TRBJ2-1; D perhaps matches TRBD2 (6 bases). The V end was cut by 2 bases, the J end by 1 base, with 9 bases between. Germline CDR1 and CDR2: WSHSY and SAAADI. CDR3 length: 15 amino acids.

This rearrangement joins TRBV21-1 to TRBJ1-5; the tabulated D call, TRBD1, remains unverified against the DNA. TRBV21-1 is noted as a pseudogene. This CDR3 contains 17 residues. The CDR3 DNA is TGTGCCAGCAGGGGACAGGGGCCTCCTTATAGCAATCAGCCCCAGCATTTT. Amino acid sequence: CASRGQGPPYSNQPQHF.

The CDR3 nucleotides are TGTGCCAGCAGCCAGGGACAGGGAAGCTACGAGCAGTACTTC. The encoded protein is CASSQGQGSYEQYF. The rearrangement links TRBV6-6 to TRBJ2-7, with 9 bases matching TRBD1. Germline-derived CDR1 and CDR2 are MNHNY and SVGAGI (reference sequence). The CDR3 totals 14 residues. With 6 bases clipped from V and 3 bases from J, the junction kept 6 bases outside the gene matches.

This clone appeared once. This chain links TRBV2 with TRBJ1-5; 7 nucleotides match TRBD1. Per the germline V gene, CDR1 is SNHLY and CDR2 is FYNNEI. The CDR3 runs to 21 residues. The junction had 22 bases not matched to a gene; V was cut back by 3 bases and J by 2 bases. This CDR3 reads CASSDRRGDRVFDFGNQPQHF. In nucleotides, the CDR3 is TGTGCCAGCAGTGATCGGCGGGGAGACAGGGTTTTTGATTTCGGCAATCAGCCCCAGCATTTT.

This clone was counted a single time. The rearrangement uses TRBV23-1 and TRBJ2-7, with 7 bases aligning to TRBD2. TRBV23-1 is reported as an ORF; its role is uncertain. The junction had 11 bases not matched to a gene; V was cut back by 4 bases and J by 2 bases. This CDR3 spans 16 amino acids. The CDR3 loop is CASSRINGGSPYEQYF. CDR3 bases: TGCGCCAGCAGTCGGATAAACGGGGGGAGCCCCTACGAGCAGTACTTC.

The chain couples TRBV7-2 to TRBJ1-2; D possibly corresponds to TRBD1 (5 bases). Trimming took off 1 base at V and 8 bases at J, with 11 bases between the two ends. CDR1 and CDR2 (germline): SGHTA, FQGNSA. The CDR3 sequence is 13 residues long. Here the CDR3 DNA reads TGTGCCAGCAGCTTAGAAATCGGGGGGGGCTACACCTTC. Residues: CASSLEIGGGYTF.

The chain joins TRBV9 to TRBJ1-6; D unclear. Germline V CDR1 and CDR2: SGDLS, YYNGEE. The CDR3 sequence is 16 residues long. Trimming shortened V by 0 bases and J by 4 bases, and 11 bases separated the two germline ends. The DNA of the CDR3 is TGTGCCAGCAGCGTAGTGCCGGGAGCTTATAATTCACCCCTCCACTTT. It translates to CASSVVPGAYNSPLHF.

This chain uses TRBV27 with TRBJ2-3, with 7 bases that match TRBD2. CDR1 and CDR2 (germline): MNHEY, SMNVEV (reference sequence). V lost 2 bases and J lost 0; bases outside the gene matches: 8. The CDR3 covers 17 residues. CDR3 region: CASSLGWGGSSTDTQYF. CDR3 DNA: TGTGCCAGCAGTTTAGGTTGGGGGGGGAGTAGCACAGATACGCAGTATTTT.

The genes are TRBV11-2 and TRBJ2-6; a possible D gene is TRBD1 (6 bases). CDR3 size: 17 residues. Trimming cost V 5 bases and J 2 bases, with 16 bases left between them. Germline values: CDR1 SGHAT, CDR2 FQNNGV. The CDR3 protein is CASSTLRTGTGANVLTF. The DNA of the CDR3 is TGTGCCAGCAGCACACTACGCACAGGGACTGGGGCCAACGTCCTGACTTTC. Complete variable domain (other parts from reference TRBV11-2 and TRBJ2-6): EAGVAQSPRYKIIEKRQSVAFWCNPISGHATLYWYQQILGQGPKLLIQFQNNGVVDDSQLPKDRFSAERLKGVDSTLKIQPAKLEDSAVYLCASSTLRTGTGANVLTFGAGSRLTVL.